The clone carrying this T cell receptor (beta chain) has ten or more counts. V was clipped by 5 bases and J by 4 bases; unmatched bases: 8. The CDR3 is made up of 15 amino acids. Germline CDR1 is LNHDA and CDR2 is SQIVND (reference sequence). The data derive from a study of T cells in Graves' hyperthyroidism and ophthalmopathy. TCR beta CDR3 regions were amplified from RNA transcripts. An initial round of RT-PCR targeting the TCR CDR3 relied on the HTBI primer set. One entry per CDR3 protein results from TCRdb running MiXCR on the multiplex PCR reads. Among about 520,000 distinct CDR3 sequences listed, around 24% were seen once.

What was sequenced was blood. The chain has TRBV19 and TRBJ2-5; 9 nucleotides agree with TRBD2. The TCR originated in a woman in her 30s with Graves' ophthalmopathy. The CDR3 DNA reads TGTGCCAGTAGTCCGCGGGGGGGGTTTTCAGAGACCCAGTACTTC. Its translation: CASSPRGGFSETQYF.